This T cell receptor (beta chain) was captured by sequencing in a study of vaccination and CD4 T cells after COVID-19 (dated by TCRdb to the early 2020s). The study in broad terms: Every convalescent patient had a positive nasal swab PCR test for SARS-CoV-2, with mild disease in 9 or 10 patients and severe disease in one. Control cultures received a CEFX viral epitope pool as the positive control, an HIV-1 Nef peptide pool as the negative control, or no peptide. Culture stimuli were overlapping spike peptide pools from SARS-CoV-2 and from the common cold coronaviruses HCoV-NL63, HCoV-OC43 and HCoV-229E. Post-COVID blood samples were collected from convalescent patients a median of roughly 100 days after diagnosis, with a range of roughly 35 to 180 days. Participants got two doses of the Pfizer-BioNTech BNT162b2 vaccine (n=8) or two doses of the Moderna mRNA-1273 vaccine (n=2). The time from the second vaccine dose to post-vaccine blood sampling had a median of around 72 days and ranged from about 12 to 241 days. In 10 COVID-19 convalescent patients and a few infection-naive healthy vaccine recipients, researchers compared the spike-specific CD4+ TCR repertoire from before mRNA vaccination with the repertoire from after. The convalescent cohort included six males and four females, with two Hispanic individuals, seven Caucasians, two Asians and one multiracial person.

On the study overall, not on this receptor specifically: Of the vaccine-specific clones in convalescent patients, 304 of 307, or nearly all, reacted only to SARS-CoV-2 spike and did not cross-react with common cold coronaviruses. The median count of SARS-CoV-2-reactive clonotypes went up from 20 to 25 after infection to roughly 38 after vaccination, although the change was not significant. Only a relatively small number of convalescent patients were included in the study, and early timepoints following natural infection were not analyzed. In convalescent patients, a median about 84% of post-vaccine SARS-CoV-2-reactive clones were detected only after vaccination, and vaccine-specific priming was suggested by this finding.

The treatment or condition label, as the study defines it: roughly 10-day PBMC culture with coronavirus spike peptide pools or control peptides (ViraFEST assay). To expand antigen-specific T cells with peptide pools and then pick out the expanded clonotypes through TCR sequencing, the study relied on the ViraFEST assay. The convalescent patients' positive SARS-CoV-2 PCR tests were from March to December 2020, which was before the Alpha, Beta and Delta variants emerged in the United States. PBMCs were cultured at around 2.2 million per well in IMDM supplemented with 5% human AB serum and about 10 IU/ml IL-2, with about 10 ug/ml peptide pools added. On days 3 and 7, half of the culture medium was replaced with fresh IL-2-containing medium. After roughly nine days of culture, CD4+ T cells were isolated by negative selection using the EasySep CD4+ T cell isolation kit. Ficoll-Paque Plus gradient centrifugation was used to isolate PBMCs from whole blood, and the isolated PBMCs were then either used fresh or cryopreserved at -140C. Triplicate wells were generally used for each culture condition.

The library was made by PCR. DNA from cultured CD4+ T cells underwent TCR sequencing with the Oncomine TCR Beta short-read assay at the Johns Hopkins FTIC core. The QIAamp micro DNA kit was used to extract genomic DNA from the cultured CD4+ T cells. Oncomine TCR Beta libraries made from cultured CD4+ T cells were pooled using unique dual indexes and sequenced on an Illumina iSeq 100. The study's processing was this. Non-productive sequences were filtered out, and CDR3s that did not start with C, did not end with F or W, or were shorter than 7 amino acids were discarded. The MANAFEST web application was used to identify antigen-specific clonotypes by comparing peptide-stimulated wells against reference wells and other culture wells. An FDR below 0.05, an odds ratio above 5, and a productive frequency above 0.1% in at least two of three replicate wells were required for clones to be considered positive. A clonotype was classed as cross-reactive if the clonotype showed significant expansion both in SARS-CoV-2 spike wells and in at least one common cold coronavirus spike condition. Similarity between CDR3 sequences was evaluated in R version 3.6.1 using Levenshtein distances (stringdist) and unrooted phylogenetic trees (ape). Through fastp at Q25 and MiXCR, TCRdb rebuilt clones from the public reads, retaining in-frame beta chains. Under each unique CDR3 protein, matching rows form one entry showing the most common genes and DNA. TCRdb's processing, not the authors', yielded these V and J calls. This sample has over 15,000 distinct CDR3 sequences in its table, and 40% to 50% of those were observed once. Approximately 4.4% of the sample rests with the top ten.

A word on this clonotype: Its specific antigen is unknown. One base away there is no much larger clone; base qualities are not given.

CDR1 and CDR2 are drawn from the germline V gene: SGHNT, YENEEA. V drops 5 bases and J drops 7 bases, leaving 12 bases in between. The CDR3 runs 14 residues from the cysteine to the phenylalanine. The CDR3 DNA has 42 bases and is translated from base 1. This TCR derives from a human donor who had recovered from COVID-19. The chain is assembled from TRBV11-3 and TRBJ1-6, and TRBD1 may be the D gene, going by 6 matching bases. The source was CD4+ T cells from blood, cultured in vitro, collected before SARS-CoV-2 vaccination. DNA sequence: TGTGCCAGCAGCCCCGGACAGATAAATTCACCCCTCCACTTT. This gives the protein CASSPGQINSPLHF.